The present entry profiles one T cell receptor beta chain with its context. There are a few counts of this clonotype. Its antigen specificity is not known. Base qualities are not recorded, but no much larger clone differs from it by a single base. Libraries were made using PCR. TCRdb records Illumina HiSeq 2500 as the sequencer. Unique molecular identifiers were incorporated into TCR beta cDNA libraries to reduce PCR and sequencing biases. Per 1 to 10 million input T cells, 500,000 or so cDNA molecules were obtained, such that each molecule approximated one T cell. The patient libraries were prepared and sequenced with the same protocol used for the earlier healthy control dataset. Within a given batch, samples were prepared together, multiplexed and sequenced on the same HiSeq lane. Per the original workflow: MIGEC handled the raw barcoded reads, throwing out single-read molecular identifier groups before consensus assembly and CDR3 extraction. VDJtools was used for post-analysis of the clonotype tables, with diversity normalized by down-sampling every dataset to the smallest sample size. Repertoire overlap clustering matched CDR3 amino acid but not nucleotide sequences to correct batch-related cross-sample contamination. The public sequencing data were trimmed at Q25 with fastp and processed into clonotypes with MiXCR by TCRdb, which kept only in-frame beta chains. Each entry is one CDR3 protein sequence, shown with its most common DNA and genes. In this record, the V and J calls reflect TCRdb's handling and not the investigators' own analysis. The sample has hundreds of thousands of distinct CDR3 sequences on record, under 70% of them singletons. The ten largest clones represent about 4.8% of the sample.

Inclusive of the bounding cysteine and phenylalanine, the CDR3 is 16 residues long. Kept here is only the CDR3 DNA, which spans 48 bases and is read in frame from base 1. Per the germline V gene, MNHEY is the CDR1 and SVGAGI is the CDR2. V lost 10 bases and J lost 2 bases, and the count of bases not matched to a germline gene is 16. To demonstrate the VDJtools post-analysis software, TCR beta repertoires were profiled from the peripheral blood of over ten young patients with multiple sclerosis. The multiple sclerosis patients were children and adolescents ranging in age from about 6 to 16 years. The entry originates in a study of post-analysis software for immune sequencing data (dated by TCRdb to the mid-2010s). Some background on the complete study: Disease courses on record covered relapsing-remitting, secondary progressive and progressive-relapsing multiple sclerosis, though some patients had no subtype annotation. Patient repertoires were compared against 11 previously published healthy control repertoires from donors aged 6 to 25 years. A subset of samples was prepared in parallel using single-end sample barcoding, then pooled and co-amplified after Illumina adapter ligation. Results the study describes overall, beyond this receptor: The multiple sclerosis patient group was slightly younger than the control group. Significantly lower normalized Chao1 diversity was found in multiple sclerosis patients than in controls, suggesting substantial peripheral T-cell clonal expansion. Significantly higher frequencies in patients than in controls were found for about five TRBV segments, including TRBV5-6, TRBV5-1 and TRBV20-1. Strong co-clustering of samples prepared in the same batch was shown by direct clustering with F measure, prompting a batch-effect correction.

The rearrangement joined TRBV6-5 to TRBJ2-7; 8 of the junction bases match TRBD2. The clonotype comes from a girl aged 5 to 17 with multiple sclerosis. What was sequenced was blood. The bases are TGTGCCACGACCTCGGTTGGCGGGAGGAGGGCCTACGAGCAGTACTTC. Its translation reads: CATTSVGGRRAYEQYF.